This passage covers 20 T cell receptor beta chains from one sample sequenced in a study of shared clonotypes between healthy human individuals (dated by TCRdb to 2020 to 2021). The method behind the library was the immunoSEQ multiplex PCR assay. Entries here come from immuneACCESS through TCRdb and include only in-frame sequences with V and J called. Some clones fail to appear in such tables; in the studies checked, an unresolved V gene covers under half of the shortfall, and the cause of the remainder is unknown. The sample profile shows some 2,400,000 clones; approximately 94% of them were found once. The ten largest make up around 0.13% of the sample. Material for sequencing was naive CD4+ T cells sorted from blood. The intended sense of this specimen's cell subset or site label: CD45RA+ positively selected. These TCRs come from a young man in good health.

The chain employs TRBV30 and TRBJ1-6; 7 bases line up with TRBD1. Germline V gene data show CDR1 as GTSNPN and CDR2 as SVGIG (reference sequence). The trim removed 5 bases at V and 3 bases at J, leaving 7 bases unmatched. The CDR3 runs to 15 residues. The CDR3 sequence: CAWSRDSDYNSPLHF. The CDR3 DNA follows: TGTGCCTGGTCCCGGGACAGTGACTATAATTCACCCCTCCACTTT.

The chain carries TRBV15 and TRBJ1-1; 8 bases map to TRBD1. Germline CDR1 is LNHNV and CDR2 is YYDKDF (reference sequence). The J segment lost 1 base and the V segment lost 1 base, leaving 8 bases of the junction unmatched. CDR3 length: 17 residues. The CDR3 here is CATSRGTGKGQNTEAFF. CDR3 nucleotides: TGTGCCACCAGCAGAGGGACAGGGAAGGGGCAGAACACTGAAGCTTTCTTT.

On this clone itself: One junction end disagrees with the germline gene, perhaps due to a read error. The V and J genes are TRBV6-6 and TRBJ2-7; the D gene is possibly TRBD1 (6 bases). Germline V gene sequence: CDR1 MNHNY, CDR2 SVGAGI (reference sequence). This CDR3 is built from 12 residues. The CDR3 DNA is TGTGCCAGCAGTTACTCGCGGACAGTCGTCAACTTC. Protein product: CASSYSRTVVNF.

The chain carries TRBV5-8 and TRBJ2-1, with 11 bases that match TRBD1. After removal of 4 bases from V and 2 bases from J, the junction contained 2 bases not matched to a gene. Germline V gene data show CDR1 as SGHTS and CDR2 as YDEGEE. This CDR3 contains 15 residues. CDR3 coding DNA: TGTGCCAGCAGCGCGGACAGGGGGCCCTACAATGAGCAGTTCTTC. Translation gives CASSADRGPYNEQFF.

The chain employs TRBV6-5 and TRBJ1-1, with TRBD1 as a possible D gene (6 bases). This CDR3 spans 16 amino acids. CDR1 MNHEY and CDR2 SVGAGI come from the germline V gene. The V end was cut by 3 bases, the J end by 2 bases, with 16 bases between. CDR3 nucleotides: TGTGCCAGCAGTTATCAGGGGACGACTGTCAACACTGAAGCTTTCTTT. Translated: CASSYQGTTVNTEAFF.

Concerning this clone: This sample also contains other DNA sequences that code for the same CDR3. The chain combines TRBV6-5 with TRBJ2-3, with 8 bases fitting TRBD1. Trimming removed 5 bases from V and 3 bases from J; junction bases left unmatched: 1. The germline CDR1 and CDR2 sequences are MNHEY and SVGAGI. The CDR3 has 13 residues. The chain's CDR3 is CASSRDRTDTQYF. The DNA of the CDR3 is TGTGCCAGCAGTCGGGACAGGACAGATACGCAGTATTTT.

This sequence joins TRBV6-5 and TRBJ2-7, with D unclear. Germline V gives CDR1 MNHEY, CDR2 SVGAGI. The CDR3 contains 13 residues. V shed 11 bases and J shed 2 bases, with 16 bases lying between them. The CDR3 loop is CACSPGKAYEQYF. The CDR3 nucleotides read TGTGCCTGTTCTCCCGGAAAGGCCTACGAGCAGTACTTC.

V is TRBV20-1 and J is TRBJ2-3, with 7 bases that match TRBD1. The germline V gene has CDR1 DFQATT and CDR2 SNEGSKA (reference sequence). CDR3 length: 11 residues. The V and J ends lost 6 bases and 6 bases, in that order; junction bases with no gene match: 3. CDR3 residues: CSALTGDTQYF. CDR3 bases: TGCAGTGCGCTGACAGGGGATACGCAGTATTTT.

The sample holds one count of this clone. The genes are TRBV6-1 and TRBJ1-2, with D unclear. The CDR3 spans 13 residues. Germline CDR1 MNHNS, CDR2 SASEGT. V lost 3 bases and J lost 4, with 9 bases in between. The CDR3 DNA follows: TGTGCCAGCAGTGACCAGATAGGCTATGGCTACACCTTC. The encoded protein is CASSDQIGYGYTF.

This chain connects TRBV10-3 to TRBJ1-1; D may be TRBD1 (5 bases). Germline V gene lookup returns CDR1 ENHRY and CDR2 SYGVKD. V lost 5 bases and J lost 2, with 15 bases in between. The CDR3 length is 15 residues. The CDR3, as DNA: TGTGCCATCAGTCAGGGTAATCGTGGAAACACTGAAGCTTTCTTT. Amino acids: CAISQGNRGNTEAFF.

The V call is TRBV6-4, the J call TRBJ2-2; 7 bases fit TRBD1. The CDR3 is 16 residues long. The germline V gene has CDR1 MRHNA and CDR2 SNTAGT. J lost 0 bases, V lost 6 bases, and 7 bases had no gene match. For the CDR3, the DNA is TGTGCCAGCAGAGACAGGGCCAATACGAACACCGGGGAGCTGTTTTTT. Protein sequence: CASRDRANTNTGELFF.

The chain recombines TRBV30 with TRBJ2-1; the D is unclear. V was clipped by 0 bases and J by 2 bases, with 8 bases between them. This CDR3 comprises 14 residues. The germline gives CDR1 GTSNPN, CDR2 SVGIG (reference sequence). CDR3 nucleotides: TGTGCCTGGAGTGTCGTTCCACCCTACAATGAGCAGTTCTTC. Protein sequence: CAWSVVPPYNEQFF.

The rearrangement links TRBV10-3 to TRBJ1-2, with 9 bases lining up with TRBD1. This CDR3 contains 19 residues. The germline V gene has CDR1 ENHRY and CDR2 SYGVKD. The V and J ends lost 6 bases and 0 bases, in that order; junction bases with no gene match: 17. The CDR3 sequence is CAISPSVGQGRFSNYGYTF. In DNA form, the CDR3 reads TGTGCCATCAGCCCTTCGGTAGGACAGGGGAGATTTTCTAACTATGGCTACACCTTC.

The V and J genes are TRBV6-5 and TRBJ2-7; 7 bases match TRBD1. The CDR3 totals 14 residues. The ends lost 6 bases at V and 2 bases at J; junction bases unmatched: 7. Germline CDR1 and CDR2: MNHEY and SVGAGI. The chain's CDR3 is CASSLDRDTYEQYF. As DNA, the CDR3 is TGTGCCAGCAGCCTTGACAGGGATACCTACGAGCAGTACTTC.

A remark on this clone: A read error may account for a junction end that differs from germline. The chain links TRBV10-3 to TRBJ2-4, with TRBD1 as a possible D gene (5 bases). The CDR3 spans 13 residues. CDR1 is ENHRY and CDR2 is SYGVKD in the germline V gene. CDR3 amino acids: CASSTGPPNIQYF. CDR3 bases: TGTGCCAGCAGTACAGGTCCCCCAAACATTCAGTACTTC.

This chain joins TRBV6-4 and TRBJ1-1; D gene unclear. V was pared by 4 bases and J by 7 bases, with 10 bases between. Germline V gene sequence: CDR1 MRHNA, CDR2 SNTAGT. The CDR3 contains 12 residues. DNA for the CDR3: TGTGCCAGCAGTGGCCGGTCCGGTGAAGCTTTCTTT. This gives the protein CASSGRSGEAFF.

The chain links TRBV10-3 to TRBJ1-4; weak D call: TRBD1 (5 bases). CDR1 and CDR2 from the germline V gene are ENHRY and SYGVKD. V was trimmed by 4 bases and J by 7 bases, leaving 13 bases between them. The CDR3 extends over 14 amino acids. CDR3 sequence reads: CAISAGGDGEKLFF. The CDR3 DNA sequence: TGTGCCATCAGTGCGGGTGGGGACGGTGAAAAACTGTTTTTT.

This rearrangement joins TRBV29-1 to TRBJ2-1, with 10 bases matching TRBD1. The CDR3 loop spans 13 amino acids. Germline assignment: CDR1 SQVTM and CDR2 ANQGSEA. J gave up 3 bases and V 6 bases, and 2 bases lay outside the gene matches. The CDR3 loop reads CSVRTGGYNEQFF. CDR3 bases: TGCAGCGTCAGGACAGGGGGCTACAATGAGCAGTTCTTC.

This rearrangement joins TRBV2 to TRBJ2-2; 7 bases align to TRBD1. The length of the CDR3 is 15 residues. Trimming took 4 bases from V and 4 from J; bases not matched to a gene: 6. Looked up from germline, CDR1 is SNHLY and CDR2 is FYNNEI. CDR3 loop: CASSVTGVGTGELFF. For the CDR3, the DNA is TGTGCCAGCAGTGTAACAGGGGTGGGCACCGGGGAGCTGTTTTTT.

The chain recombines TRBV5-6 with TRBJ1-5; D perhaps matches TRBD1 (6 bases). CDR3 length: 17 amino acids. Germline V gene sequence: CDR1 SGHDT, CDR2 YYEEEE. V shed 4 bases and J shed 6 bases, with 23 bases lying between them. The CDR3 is CASSLDGGGRGGQPQHF. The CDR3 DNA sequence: TGTGCCAGCAGCCTTGACGGAGGGGGGAGAGGAGGTCAGCCCCAGCATTTT. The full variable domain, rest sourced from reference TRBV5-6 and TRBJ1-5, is DAGVTQSPTHLIKTRGQQVTLRCSPKSGHDTVSWYQQALGQGPQFIFQYYEEEERQRGNFPDRFSGHQFPNYSSELNVNALLLGDSALYLCASSLDGGGRGGQPQHFGDGTRLSIL.